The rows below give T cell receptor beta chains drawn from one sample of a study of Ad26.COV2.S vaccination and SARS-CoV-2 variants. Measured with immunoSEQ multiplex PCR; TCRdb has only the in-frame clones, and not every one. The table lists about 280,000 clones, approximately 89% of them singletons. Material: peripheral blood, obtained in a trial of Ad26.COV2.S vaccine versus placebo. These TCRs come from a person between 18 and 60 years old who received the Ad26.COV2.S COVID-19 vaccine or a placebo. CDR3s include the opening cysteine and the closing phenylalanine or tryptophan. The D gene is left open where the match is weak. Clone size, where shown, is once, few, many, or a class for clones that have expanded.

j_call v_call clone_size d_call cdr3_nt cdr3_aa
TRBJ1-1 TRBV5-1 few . TGCGCCAGCAGCTTAGACAGTAACACTGAAGCTTTCTTT CASSLDSNTEAFF
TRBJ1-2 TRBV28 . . TGTGCCAGCAGTTTGGGAAAGGGGGGTCGTCATGGCTACACCTTC CASSLGKGGRHGYTF
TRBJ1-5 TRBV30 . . TGTGCCTGGAGTGTGGGGGTGTCAGGGCATCAGCCCCAGCATTTT CAWSVGVSGHQPQHF
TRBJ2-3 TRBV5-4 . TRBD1 TGTGCCAGCAGCTTGAGGGGGCAGGGGGCAGAGTATTTT CASSLRGQGAEYF
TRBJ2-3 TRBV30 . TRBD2 TGTGCCTCCTTCGGGGGGTCCAGCACAGATACGCAGTATTTT CASFGGSSTDTQYF
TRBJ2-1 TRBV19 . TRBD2 TGTGCCAGTAGTCCAAAGACCGGGACTAGCGGGAGAAATGAGCAGTTCTTC CASSPKTGTSGRNEQFF
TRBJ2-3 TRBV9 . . TGTGCCAGCAGCGTAGTCCCCCGGGGAGCGACCGCGGATACGCAGTATTTT CASSVVPRGATADTQYF
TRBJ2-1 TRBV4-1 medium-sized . TGCGCCAGCAGCCTGGGGGAGAGCTCCTACAATGAGCAGTTCTTC CASSLGESSYNEQFF
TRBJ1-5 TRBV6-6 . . TGTGCCAGCCTTACGGCAGGTGGGAATCAGCCCCAGCATTTT CASLTAGGNQPQHF
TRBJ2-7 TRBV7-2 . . TGTGCCAGCAGCTTAAAGGTAGGAGTTGCCTACGAGCAGTACTTC CASSLKVGVAYEQYF
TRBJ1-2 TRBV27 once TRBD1 TGTGCCAGCAGTTCAGGGGGCGATGGCTACACCTTC CASSSGGDGYTF
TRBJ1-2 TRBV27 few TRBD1 TGTGCCAGCAGTTTCCTCGGACAGGTCAGCGGTGGCTACACCTTC CASSFLGQVSGGYTF
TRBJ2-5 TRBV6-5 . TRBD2 TGTGCCGCAGCAGGGCGGGAGAGGGAGACCCAGTACTTC CAAAGRERETQYF
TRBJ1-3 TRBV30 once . TGTGCCTGGGGGAGAACGGACGGTGGAAACACCATATATTTT CAWGRTDGGNTIYF
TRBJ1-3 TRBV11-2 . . TGTGCCAGCAGCTCCCTGTCAGGGCAAGGAAACACCATATATTTT CASSSLSGQGNTIYF
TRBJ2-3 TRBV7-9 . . TGTGCCAGCAGCTTAGGCCCAGATACGCAGTATTTT CASSLGPDTQYF
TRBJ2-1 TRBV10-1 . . TGCGCCAGCAGTGAATCGAGGAACTGGGGCAATGAGCAGTTCTTC CASSESRNWGNEQFF
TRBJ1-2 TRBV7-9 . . TGTGCCAGCAGCTTAGCGGCCAGAAACTATGGCTACACCTTC CASSLAARNYGYTF
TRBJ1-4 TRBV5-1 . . TGCGCCAGCAGGAAAGGGGCTAATGAAAAACTGTTTTTT CASRKGANEKLFF
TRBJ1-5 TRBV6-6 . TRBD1 TGTGCCAGCAGTTCCTCGGACAGGAATAGCAATCAGCCCCAGCATTTT CASSSSDRNSNQPQHF
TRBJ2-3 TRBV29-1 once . TGCAGCGTTGGTTTAGGTAGCGGCACAGATACGCAGTATTTT CSVGLGSGTDTQYF
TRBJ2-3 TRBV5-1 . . TGCGCCAGCAGCTTGGGCGTCGGGGTCAGCACAGATACGCAGTATTTT CASSLGVGVSTDTQYF
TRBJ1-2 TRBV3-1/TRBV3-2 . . TGTGCCAGCAGCTCCGGCACCGCCGGCTATGGCTACACCTTC CASSSGTAGYGYTF
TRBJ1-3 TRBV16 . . TGTGCCAGCAGCCAGGGATCACTCTCTGGAAACACCATATATTTT CASSQGSLSGNTIYF
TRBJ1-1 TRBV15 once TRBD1 TGTGCCACCAGCCCGCGGACAGGGGAAGCTTTCTTT CATSPRTGEAFF
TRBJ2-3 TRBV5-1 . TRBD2 TGCGCCAGCAGCTTGGCTACTAGCGGGGGTGTTAGCACAGATACGCAGTATTTT CASSLATSGGVSTDTQYF
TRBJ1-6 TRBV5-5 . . TGTGCCAGCAGCTGGGCCACCAGCTCCTATAATTCACCCCTCCACTTT CASSWATSSYNSPLHF
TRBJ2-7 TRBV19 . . TGTGCCAGTAGTATGGGGGACTCACGCTCTTACGAGCAGTACTTC CASSMGDSRSYEQYF
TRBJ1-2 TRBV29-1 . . TGCAGCGCCGGGGGCATAACATATGGCTACACCTTC CSAGGITYGYTF
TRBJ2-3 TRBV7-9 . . TGTGCCAGCAGCTTAGGGGTGAGCACAGATACGCAGTATTTT CASSLGVSTDTQYF
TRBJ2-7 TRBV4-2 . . TGTGCCAGCAGCCAAGATCTTGCCGGAGAAGCCTACGAGCAGTACTTC CASSQDLAGEAYEQYF
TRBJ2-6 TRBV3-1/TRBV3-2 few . TGTGCCAGCAGCCCTACAGGGGCCAACGTCCTGACTTTC CASSPTGANVLTF
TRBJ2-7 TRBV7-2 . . TGTGCCAGCAGCGACCCAGGACGGACCGCCTACGAGCAGTACTTC CASSDPGRTAYEQYF
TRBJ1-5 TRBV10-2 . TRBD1 TGCGCCAGCAGGAAGACAGGGATCGGTCAGCCCCAGCATTTT CASRKTGIGQPQHF
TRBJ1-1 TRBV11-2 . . TGTGCCAGCAGCTTCTTTGCGTACAGCCCCGCGGAGGGCACTGAAGCTTTCTTT CASSFFAYSPAEGTEAFF
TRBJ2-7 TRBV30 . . TGTGCCTGGAGTGTAGTGGGGGCCTCCTCCTACGAGCAGTACTTC CAWSVVGASSYEQYF
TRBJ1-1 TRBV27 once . TGTGCCAGCAGTTTCGGACTGGGGAACACTGAAGCTTTCTTT CASSFGLGNTEAFF
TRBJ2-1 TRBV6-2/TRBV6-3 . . TGTGCCAGCAGTTACGAACCCGGGACACCGGGCGATGAGCAGTTCTTC CASSYEPGTPGDEQFF
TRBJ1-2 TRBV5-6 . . TGTGCCAGCAGCTCTTCAAATAACTATGGCTACACCTTC CASSSSNNYGYTF
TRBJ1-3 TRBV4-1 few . TGCGCCAGCAGCCAAGGTGGAAGGGGTCGGAGCTCTGGAAACACCATATATTTT CASSQGGRGRSSGNTIYF
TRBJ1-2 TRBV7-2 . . TGTGCCAGCAGCTTAGTACAGGGACACTATGGCTACACCTTC CASSLVQGHYGYTF
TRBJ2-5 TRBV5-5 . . TGTGCCAGCAGCCTACCGAACAGGCCCGAGACCCAGTACTTC CASSLPNRPETQYF
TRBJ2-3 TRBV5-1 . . TGCGCCAGCAGCTCATCACGCGGCACAGATACGCAGTATTTT CASSSSRGTDTQYF
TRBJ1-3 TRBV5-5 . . TGTGCCAGCGTACCTGGGTGGGGTCTGGACACCATATATTTT CASVPGWGLDTIYF
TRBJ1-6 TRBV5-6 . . TGTGCCAGCAGCTGGACCTCCGGACAGTATAATTCACCCCTCCACTTT CASSWTSGQYNSPLHF
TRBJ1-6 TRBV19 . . TGTGCCAGTAGTATAGCCCTACAGGGCCGGTCACCCCTCCACTTT CASSIALQGRSPLHF
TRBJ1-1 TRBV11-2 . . TGTGCCAGCAGCTTAGTCCTGGGGGAAGGCACTGAAGCTTTCTTT CASSLVLGEGTEAFF
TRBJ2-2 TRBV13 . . TGTGCCAGCAGCTTAGCGGGGGACACCGGGGAGCTGTTTTTT CASSLAGDTGELFF
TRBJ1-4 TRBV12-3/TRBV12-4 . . TGTGCCAGCAGACGTTCTGCGAATGAAAAACTGTTTTTT CASRRSANEKLFF
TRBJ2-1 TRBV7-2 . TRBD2 TGTGCCAGCAGCTTAGTCGCTAGCGGGGGGGCGTCCTACAATGAGCAGTTCTTC CASSLVASGGASYNEQFF
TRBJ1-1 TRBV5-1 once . TGCGCCAGCAGCGAGACAGCCCAGGGAAACACTGAAGCTTTCTTT CASSETAQGNTEAFF